The T cell receptor (beta chain) under discussion was sequenced for a study of blood T cells in healthy people across ages. In germline, CDR1 is SGHAT, CDR2 FQNNGV. Trimming took 5 bases from V and 5 from J; bases not matched to a gene: 12. The CDR3 covers 16 residues. Using a J-beta primer mix together with a sample-barcoded 5' primer, a second PCR was run for roughly 7 to 12 cycles. MiXCR, applied by TCRdb to the 5' RACE reads, yields one record per CDR3 protein. Altogether about 570,000 distinct CDR3 sequences are present, 27% being singletons, with the ten largest covering around 20%. The sequencing input was blood. The chain recombines TRBV11-2 with TRBJ1-2; TRBD1 aligns across 9 bases. The sequence was obtained from a woman in her 70s in good health. This CDR3 reads CASSPYYSGTGYGYTF. The CDR3 nucleotides read TGTGCCAGCAGCCCATATTATTCCGGGACAGGGTATGGCTACACCTTC.